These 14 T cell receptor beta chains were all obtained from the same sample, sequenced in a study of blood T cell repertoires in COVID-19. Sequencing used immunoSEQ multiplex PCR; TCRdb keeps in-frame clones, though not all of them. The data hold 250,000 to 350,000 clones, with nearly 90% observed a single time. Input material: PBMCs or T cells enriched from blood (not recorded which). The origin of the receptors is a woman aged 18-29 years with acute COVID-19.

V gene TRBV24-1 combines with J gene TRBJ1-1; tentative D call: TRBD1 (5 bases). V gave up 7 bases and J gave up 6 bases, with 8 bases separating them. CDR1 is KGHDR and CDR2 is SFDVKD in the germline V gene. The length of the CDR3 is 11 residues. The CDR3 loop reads CATREGSEAFF. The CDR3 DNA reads TGTGCCACCAGGGAGGGGTCTGAAGCTTTCTTT.

This CDR3 reads CASSYGTSYEQYF. CDR3 in DNA: TGTGCCAGCAGTTACGGGACATCCTACGAGCAGTACTTC. This chain uses TRBV6-5 with TRBJ2-7; D possibly corresponds to TRBD1 (6 bases). V dropped 2 bases and J dropped 1 base, with 6 bases sitting between them. This CDR3 spans 13 amino acids. CDR1 and CDR2 (germline): MNHEY, SVGAGI.

The CDR3 DNA follows: TGCAGCGTTGACACTAGCGGCTACAATGAGCAGTTCTTC. Its protein is CSVDTSGYNEQFF. The chain is built from TRBV29-1 and TRBJ2-1; TRBD2 agrees at 8 bases. V was clipped by 3 bases and J by 3 bases; unmatched bases: 1. There are 13 residues in the CDR3. Germline V gene data show CDR1 as SQVTM and CDR2 as ANQGSEA.

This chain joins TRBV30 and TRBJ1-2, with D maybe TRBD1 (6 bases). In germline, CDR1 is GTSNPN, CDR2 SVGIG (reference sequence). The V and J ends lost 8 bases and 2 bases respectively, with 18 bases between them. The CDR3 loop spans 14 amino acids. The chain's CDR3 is CAGHAPTGNYGYTF. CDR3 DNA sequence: TGTGCCGGTCACGCACCCACAGGGAACTATGGCTACACCTTC.

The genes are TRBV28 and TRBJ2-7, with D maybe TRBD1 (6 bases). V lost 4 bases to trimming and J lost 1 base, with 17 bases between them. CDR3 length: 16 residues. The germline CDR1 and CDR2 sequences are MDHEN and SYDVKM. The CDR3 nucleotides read TGTGCCAGCAGTTGGGAACAGGGATCTTCTTCCTACGAGCAGTACTTC. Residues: CASSWEQGSSSYEQYF.

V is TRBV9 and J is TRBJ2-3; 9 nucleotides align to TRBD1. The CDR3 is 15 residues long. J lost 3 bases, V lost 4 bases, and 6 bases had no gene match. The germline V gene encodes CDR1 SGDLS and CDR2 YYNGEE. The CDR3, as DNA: TGTGCCAGCAGCTGGGAGACAGGGGGAACAGATACGCAGTATTTT. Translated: CASSWETGGTDTQYF.

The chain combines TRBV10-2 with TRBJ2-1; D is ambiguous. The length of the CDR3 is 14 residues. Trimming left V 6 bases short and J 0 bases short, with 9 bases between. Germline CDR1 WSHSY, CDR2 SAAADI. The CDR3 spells CASRPPSSYNEQFF. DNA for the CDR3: TGCGCCAGCAGGCCCCCGAGCTCCTACAATGAGCAGTTCTTC.

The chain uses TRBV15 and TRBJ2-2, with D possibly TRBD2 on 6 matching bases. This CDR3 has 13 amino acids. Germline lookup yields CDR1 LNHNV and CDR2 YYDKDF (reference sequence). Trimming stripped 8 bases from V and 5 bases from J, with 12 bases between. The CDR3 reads CATLREETGELFF. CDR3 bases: TGTGCCACCCTTAGGGAGGAGACCGGGGAGCTGTTTTTT.

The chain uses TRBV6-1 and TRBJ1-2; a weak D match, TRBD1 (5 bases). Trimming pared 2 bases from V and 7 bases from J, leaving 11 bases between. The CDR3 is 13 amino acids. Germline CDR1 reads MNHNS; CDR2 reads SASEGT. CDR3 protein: CASSETQGFGYTF. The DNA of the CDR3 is TGTGCCAGCAGTGAAACGCAGGGTTTTGGCTACACCTTC.

CDR3 coding DNA: TGTGCCAGCGGACAGGGGGCAGCGTACGAGCAGTACTTC. Translating it yields CASGQGAAYEQYF. The chain employs TRBV12-3 or TRBV12-4 and TRBJ2-7; 11 nucleotides match TRBD1. V gave up 8 bases and J gave up 4 bases; unmatched junction bases: 4. This CDR3 region has 13 residues.

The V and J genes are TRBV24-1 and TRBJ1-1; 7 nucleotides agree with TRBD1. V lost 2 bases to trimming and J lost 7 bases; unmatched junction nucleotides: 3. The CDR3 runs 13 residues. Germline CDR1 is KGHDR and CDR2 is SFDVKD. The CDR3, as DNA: TGTGCCACCAGTGATTGGACAGGCGGTGAAGCTTTCTTT. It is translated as CATSDWTGGEAFF.

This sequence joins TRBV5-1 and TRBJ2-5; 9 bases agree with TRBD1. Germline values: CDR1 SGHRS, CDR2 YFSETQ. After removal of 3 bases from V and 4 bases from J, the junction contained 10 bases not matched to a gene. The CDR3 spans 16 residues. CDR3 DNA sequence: TGCGCCAGCAGCTCAAAACAGGGGGCGAGGGGAGAGACCCAGTACTTC. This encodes CASSSKQGARGETQYF.

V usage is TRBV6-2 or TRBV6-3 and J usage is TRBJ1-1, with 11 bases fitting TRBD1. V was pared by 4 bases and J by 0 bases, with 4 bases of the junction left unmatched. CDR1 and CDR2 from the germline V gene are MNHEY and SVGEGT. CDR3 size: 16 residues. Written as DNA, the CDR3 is TGTGCCAGCAGTTGGACAGGGGGCCGCATGAACACTGAAGCTTTCTTT. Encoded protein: CASSWTGGRMNTEAFF.

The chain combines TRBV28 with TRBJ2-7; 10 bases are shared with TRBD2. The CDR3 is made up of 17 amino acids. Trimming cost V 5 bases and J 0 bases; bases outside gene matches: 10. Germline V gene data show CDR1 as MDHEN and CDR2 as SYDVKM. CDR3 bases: TGTGCCAGCAGTCCCCTCCGACTAGCGGGTGGCTCCTACGAGCAGTACTTC. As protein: CASSPLRLAGGSYEQYF. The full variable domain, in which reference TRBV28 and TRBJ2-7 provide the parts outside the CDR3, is DVKVTQSSRYLVKRTGEKVFLECVQDMDHENMFWYRQDPGLGLRLIYFSYDVKMKEKGDIPEGYSVSREKKERFSLILESASTNQTSMYLCASSPLRLAGGSYEQYFGPGTRLTVT.